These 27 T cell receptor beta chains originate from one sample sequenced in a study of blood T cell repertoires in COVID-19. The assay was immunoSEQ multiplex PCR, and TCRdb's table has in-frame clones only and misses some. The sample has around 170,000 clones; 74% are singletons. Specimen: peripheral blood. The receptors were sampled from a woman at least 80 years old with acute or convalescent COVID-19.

The DNA for the CDR3 is TGTGCCAGTAGTACCGGACAGGGCCCCTATGGCTACACCTTC. Its protein is CASSTGQGPYGYTF. This chain joins TRBV19 and TRBJ1-2; 8 nucleotides line up with TRBD1. V lost 4 bases and J lost 4; bases outside the gene matches: 5. This CDR3 is 14 amino acids long. CDR1 and CDR2 (germline): LNHDA, SQIVND (reference sequence).

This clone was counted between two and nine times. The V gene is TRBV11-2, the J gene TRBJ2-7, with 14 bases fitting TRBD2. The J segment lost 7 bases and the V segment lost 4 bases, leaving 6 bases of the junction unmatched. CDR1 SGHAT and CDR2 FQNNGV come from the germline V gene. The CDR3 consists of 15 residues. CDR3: CASSWGTSGSTEQYF. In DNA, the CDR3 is TGTGCCAGCAGCTGGGGGACTAGCGGGAGTACGGAGCAGTACTTC. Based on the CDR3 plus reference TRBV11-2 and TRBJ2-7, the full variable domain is EAGVAQSPRYKIIEKRQSVAFWCNPISGHATLYWYQQILGQGPKLLIQFQNNGVVDDSQLPKDRFSAERLKGVDSTLKIQPAKLEDSAVYLCASSWGTSGSTEQYFGPGTRLTVT.

The CDR3 DNA is TGTGCCAGCTCACCTCAGGGGAGAGCTAATGAAAAACTGTTTTTT. Amino acids: CASSPQGRANEKLFF. The rearrangement uses TRBV18 and TRBJ1-4, with a possible D match to TRBD1 (6 bases). This CDR3 contains 15 residues. V was cut by 3 bases and J by 3 bases, with 11 bases left in between. In germline, CDR1 is KGHSH, CDR2 LQKENI.

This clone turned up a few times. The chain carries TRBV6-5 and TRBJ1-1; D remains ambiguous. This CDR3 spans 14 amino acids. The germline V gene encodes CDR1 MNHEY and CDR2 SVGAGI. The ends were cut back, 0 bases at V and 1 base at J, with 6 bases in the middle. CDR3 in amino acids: CASSYSTGNTEAFF. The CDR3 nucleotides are TGTGCCAGCAGTTACTCGACGGGGAACACTGAAGCTTTCTTT.

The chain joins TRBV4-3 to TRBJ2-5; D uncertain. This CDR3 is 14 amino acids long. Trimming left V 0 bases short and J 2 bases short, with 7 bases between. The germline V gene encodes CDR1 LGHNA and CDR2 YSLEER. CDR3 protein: CASSQDFSQETQYF. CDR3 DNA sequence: TGCGCCAGCAGCCAAGACTTCAGTCAAGAGACCCAGTACTTC.

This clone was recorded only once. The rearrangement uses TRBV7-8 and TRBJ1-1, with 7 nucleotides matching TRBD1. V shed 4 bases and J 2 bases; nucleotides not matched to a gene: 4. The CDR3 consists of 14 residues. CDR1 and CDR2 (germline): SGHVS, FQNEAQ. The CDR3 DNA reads TGTGCCAGCAGCTCTGGACAGGCCAACACTGAAGCTTTCTTT. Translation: CASSSGQANTEAFF.

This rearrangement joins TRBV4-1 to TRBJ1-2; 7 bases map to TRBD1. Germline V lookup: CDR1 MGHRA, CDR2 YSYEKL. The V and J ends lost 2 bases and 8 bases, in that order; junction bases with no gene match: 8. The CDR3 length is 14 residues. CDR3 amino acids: CASSQSTGLGGYTF. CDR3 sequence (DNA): TGCGCCAGCAGCCAATCGACAGGGCTGGGAGGCTACACCTTC.

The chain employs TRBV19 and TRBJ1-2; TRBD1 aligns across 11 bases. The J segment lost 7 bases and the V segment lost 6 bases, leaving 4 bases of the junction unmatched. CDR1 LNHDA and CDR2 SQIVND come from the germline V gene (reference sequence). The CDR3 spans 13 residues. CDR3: CASSGQGAGGYTF. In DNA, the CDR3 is TGTGCCAGTAGCGGACAGGGGGCAGGTGGCTACACCTTC.

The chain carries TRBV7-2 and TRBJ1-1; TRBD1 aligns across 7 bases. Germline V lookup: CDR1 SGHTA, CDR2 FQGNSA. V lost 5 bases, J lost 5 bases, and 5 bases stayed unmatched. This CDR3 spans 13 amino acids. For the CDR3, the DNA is TGTGCCAGCAGCCTAGGACAGGAGACTGAAGCTTTCTTT. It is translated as CASSLGQETEAFF. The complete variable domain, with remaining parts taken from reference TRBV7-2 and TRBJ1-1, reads GAGVSQSPSNKVTEKGKDVELRCDPISGHTALYWYRQSLGQGLEFLIYFQGNSAPDKSGLPSDRFSAERTGGSVSTLTIQRTQQEDSAVYLCASSLGQETEAFFGQGTRLTVV.

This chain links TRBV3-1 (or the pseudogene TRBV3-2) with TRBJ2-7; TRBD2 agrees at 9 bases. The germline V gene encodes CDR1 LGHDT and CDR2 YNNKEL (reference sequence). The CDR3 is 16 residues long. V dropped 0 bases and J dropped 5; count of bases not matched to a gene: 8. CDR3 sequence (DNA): TGTGCCAGCAGCCAAGATCCTGGTAGCGGGAGCAACGAGCAGTACTTC. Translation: CASSQDPGSGSNEQYF.

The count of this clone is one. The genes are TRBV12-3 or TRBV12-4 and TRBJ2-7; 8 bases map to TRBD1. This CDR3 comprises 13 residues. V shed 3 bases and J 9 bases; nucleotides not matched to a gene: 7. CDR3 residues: CASSLGDRIGQYF. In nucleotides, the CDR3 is TGTGCCAGCAGTTTGGGGGACAGGATAGGGCAGTACTTC.

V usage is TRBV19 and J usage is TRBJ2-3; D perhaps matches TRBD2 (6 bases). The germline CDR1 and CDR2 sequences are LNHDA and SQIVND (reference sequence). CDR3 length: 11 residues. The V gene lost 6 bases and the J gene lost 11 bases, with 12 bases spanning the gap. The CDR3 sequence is CASRTAGMQYF. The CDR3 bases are TGTGCCAGTAGGACGGCGGGAATGCAGTATTTT. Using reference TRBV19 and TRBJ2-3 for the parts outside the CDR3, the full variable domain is DGGITQSPKYLFRKEGQNVTLSCEQNLNHDAMYWYRQDPGQGLRLIYYSQIVNDFQKGDIAEGYSVSREKKESFPLTVTSAQKNPTAFYLCASRTAGMQYFGPGTRLTVL.

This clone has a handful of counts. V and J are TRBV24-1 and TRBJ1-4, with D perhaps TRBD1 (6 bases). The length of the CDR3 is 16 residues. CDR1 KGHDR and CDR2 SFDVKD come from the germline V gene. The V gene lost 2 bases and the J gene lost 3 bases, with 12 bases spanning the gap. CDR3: CATSDSSGTPNEKLFF. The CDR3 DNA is TGTGCCACCAGTGATTCGTCCGGGACACCTAATGAAAAACTGTTTTTT.

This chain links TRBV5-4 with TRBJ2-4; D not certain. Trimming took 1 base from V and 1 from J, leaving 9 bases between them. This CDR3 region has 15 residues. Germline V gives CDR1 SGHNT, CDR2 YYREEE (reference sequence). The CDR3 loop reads CASSLYAAAKNIQYF. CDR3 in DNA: TGTGCCAGCAGCTTGTATGCGGCTGCCAAAAACATTCAGTACTTC.

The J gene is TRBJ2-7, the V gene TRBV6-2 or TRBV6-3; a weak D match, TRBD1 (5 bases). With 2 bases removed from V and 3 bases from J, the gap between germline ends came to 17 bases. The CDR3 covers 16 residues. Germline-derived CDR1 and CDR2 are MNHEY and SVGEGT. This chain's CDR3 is CASSYRSRVPLYEQYF. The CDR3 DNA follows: TGTGCCAGCAGTTACAGGTCCAGGGTTCCCCTCTACGAGCAGTACTTC.

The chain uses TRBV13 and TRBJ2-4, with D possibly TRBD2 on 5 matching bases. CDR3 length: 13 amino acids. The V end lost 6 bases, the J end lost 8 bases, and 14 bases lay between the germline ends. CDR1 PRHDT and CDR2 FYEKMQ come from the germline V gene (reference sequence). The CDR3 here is CASSSHRGDIQYF. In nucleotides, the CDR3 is TGTGCCAGCAGTTCCCACCGGGGTGACATTCAGTACTTC.

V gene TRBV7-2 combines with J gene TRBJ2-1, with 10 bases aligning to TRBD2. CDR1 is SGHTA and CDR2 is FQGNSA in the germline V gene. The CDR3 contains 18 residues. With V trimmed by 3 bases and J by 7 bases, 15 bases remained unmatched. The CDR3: CASSLGSFRSGGENEQFF. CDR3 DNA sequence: TGTGCCAGCAGCTTGGGTAGTTTTCGCAGCGGGGGGGAGAATGAGCAGTTCTTC.

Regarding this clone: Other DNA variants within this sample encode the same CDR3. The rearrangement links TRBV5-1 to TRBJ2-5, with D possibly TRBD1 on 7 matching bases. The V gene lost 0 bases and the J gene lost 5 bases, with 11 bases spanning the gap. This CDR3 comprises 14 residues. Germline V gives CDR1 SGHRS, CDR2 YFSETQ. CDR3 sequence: CASSLGRGAETQYF. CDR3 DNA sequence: TGCGCCAGCAGCTTGGGCAGGGGGGCCGAGACCCAGTACTTC.

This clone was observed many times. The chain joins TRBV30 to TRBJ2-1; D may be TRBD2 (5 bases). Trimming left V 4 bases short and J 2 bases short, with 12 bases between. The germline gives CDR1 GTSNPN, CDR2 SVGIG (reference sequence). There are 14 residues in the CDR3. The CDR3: CAWNLAPAYNEQFF. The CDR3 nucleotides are TGTGCCTGGAACCTAGCACCGGCCTACAATGAGCAGTTCTTC.

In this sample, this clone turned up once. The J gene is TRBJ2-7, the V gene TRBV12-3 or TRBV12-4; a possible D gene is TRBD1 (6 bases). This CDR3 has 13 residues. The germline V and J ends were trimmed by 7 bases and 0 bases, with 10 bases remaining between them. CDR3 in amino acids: CASTTQGSYEQYF. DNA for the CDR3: TGTGCCAGCACCACACAGGGCTCCTACGAGCAGTACTTC.

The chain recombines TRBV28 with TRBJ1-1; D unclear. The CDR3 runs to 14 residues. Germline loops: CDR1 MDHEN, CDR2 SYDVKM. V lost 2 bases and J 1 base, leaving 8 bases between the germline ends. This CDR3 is CASSLGWANTEAFF. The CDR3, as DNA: TGTGCCAGCAGTTTAGGTTGGGCGAACACTGAAGCTTTCTTT.

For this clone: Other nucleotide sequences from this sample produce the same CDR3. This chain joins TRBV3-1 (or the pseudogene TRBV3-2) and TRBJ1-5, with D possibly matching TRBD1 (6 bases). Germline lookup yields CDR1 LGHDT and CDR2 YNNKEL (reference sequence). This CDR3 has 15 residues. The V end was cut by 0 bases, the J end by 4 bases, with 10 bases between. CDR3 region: CASSQDTTGNQPQHF. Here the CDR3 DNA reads TGTGCCAGCAGCCAAGATACTACAGGGAATCAGCCCCAGCATTTT.

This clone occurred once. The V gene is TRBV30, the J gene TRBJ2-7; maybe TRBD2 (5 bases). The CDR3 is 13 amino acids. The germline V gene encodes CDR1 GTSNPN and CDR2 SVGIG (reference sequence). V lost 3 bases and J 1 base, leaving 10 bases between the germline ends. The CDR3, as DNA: TGTGCCTGGAGCTGGTCGGGGTCCTACGAGCAGTACTTC. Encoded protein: CAWSWSGSYEQYF.

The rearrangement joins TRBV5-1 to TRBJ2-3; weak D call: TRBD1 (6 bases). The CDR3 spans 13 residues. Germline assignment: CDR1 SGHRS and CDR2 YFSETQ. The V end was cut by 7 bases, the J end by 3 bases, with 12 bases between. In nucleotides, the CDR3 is TGCGCCAGCGGCCCTGGACAGACAGATACGCAGTATTTT. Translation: CASGPGQTDTQYF.

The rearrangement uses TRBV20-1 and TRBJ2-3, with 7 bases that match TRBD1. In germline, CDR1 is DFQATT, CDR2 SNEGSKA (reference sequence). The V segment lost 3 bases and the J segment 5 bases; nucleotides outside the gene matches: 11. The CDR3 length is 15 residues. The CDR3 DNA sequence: TGCAGTGCTAGTAAGGTGACAGGGACGAAAGATACGCAGTATTTT. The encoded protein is CSASKVTGTKDTQYF.

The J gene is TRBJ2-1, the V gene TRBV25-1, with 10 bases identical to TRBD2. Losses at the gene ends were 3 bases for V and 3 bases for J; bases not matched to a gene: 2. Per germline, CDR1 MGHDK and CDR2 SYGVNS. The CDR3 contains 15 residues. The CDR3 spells CASSEGTSVYNEQFF. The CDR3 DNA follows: TGTGCCAGCAGTGAGGGGACTAGCGTCTACAATGAGCAGTTCTTC.

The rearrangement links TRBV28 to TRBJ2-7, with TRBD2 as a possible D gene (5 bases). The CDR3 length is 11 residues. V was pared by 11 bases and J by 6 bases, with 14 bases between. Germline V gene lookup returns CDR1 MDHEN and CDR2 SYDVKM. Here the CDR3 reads CAGHGVSEQYF. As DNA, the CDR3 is TGTGCCGGGCACGGGGTGAGCGAGCAGTACTTC.